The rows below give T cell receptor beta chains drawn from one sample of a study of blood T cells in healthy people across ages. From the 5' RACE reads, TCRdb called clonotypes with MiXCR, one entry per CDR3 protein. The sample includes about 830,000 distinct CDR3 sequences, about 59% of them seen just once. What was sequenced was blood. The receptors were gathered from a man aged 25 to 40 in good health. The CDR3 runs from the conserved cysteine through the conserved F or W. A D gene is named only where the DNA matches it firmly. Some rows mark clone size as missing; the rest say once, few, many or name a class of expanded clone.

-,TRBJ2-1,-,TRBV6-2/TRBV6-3,CASNRRDEQFF,TGTGCCAGCAATCGGAGAGATGAGCAGTTCTTC
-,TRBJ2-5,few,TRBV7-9,CASSLQKETQYF,TGTGCCAGCAGCCTCCAAAAAGAGACCCAGTACTTC
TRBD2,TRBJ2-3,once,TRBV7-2,CASSLVGGGGAPDTQYF,TGTGCCAGCAGCTTAGTGGGCGGCGGGGGGGCCCCAGATACGCAGTATTTT
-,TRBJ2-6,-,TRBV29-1,CSVVASGANVLTF,TGCAGCGTTGTGGCTTCTGGGGCCAACGTCCTGACTTTC
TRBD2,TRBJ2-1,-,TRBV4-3,CASSQGLTGGAYREQFF,TGCGCCAGCAGCCAAGGCCTTACCGGGGGGGCCTATAGGGAGCAGTTCTTC
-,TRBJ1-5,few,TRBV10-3,CAIGDSNQPQHF,TGTGCCATCGGGGATAGCAATCAGCCCCAGCATTTT
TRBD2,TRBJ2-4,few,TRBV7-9,CASSSSGGAKNIQYF,TGTGCCAGCAGCTCCAGCGGGGGGGCCAAAAACATTCAGTACTTC
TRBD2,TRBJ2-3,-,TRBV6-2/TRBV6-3,CASSYGQRGGRYF,TGTGCCAGCAGTTACGGGCAGCGGGGAGGCCGGTATTTT
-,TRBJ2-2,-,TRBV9,CASSASGPSNTGELFF,TGTGCCAGCAGCGCGTCGGGCCCATCGAACACCGGGGAGCTGTTTTTT
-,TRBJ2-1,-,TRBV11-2,CASTEGGGRFYNEQFF,TGTGCCAGCACCGAAGGAGGGGGGCGGTTCTACAATGAGCAGTTCTTC
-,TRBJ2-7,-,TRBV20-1,CSARSMRRLYEQYF,TGCAGTGCTAGATCAATGAGAAGGCTCTACGAGCAGTACTTC
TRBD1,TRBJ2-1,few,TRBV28,CASSLYRGAYNEQFF,TGTGCCAGCAGTTTATACAGGGGCGCCTACAATGAGCAGTTCTTC
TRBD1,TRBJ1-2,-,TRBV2,CASRSGTGLNYGYTF,TGTGCCAGCAGGTCCGGGACAGGCTTAAACTATGGCTACACCTTC
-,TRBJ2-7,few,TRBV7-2,CASSLIHAKEYEQYF,TGTGCCAGCAGCTTAATCCACGCAAAGGAGTACGAGCAGTACTTC
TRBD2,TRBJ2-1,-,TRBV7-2,CASSRQRGGYNEQFF,TGTGCCAGCAGCCGCCAGCGGGGGGGCTACAATGAGCAGTTCTTC
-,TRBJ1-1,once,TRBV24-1,CATSDHRGVSTEAFF,TGTGCCACCAGTGATCACCGGGGGGTCAGCACTGAAGCTTTCTTT
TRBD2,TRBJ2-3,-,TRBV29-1,CSVVGTRTQYF,TGCAGCGTTGTGGGGACTAGGACGCAGTATTTT
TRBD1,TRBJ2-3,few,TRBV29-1,CSAGPGQGADTQYF,TGCAGCGCCGGCCCGGGACAGGGTGCAGATACGCAGTATTTT
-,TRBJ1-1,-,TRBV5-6,CASSAPTENTEAFF,TGTGCCAGCAGCGCTCCCACAGAGAACACTGAAGCTTTCTTT
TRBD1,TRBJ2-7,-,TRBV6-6,CASRTSQGARNEQYF,TGTGCCAGCAGGACTTCGCAGGGGGCGCGGAACGAGCAGTACTTC
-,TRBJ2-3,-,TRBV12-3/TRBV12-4,CASTSRLQIRTDTQYF,TGTGCCAGCACTTCTCGACTCCAGATTAGAACAGATACGCAGTATTTT
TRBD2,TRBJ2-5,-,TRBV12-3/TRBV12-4,CASNLGAGEQYF,TGTGCCAGCAACCTAGGGGCGGGGGAGCAGTACTTC
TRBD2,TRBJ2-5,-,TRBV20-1,CSATPGGLETQYF,TGCAGTGCCACCCCGGGAGGGTTGGAGACCCAGTACTTC
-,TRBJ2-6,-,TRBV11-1,CASSLVGTGFSGANVLTF,TGTGCCAGCAGCTTAGTGGGAACCGGTTTCTCTGGGGCCAACGTCCTGACTTTC
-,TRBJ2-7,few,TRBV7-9,CASSRTGTYVYEQYF,TGTGCCAGCAGCCGCACCGGGACTTACGTTTACGAGCAGTACTTC
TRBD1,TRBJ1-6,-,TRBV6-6,CATVARTGGNSPLHF,TGTGCCACCGTTGCCAGGACAGGGGGGAATTCACCCCTCCACTTT
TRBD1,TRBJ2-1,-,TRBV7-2,CASSVRVSGQYNEQFF,TGTGCCAGCAGCGTAAGGGTGTCGGGACAGTACAATGAGCAGTTCTTC
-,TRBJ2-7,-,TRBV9,CASSARPGSYEQYF,TGTGCCAGCAGCGCTAGACCGGGCTCCTACGAGCAGTACTTC
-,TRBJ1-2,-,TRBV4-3,CASSLRIGDYGCTF,TGCGCCAGCAGCCTCCGGATCGGAGACTATGGCTGCACCTTC
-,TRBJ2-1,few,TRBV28,CASRTPSYNEQFF,TGTGCCAGCAGGACACCTTCCTACAATGAGCAGTTCTTC
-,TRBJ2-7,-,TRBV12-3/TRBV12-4,CASSRGMYEQYF,TGTGCCAGCAGTAGGGGAATGTACGAGCAGTACTTC
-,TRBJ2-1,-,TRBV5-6,CASSFGAPPYNEQFF,TGTGCCAGCAGCTTCGGGGCCCCTCCCTACAATGAGCAGTTCTTC
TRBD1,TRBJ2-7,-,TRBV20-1,CSASWTGAPYEQYF,TGCAGTGCTAGTTGGACAGGGGCGCCCTACGAGCAGTACTTC
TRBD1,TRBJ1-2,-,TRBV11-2,CASSLAPGQGAGGYTF,TGTGCCAGCAGCTTAGCACCGGGACAGGGGGCTGGCGGCTACACCTTC
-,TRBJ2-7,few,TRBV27,CASSWGTPSSYEQYF,TGTGCCAGCAGTTGGGGGACACCCAGCTCCTACGAGCAGTACTTC
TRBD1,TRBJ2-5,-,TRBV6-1,CASSEGTGRETQYF,TGTGCCAGCAGTGAAGGGACAGGGAGAGAGACCCAGTACTTC
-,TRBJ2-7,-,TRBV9,CASSVLDLDIYEQYF,TGTGCCAGCAGCGTGTTGGACCTCGACATCTACGAGCAGTACTTC
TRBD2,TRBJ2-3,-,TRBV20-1,CSATLAGVTDTQYF,TGCAGTGCCACCCTAGCGGGGGTCACAGATACGCAGTATTTT
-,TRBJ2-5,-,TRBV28,CASSSPWAALEQETQYF,TGTGCCAGCAGTTCCCCATGGGCGGCCCTGGAGCAAGAGACCCAGTACTTC
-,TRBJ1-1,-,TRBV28,CASSLLDRAGTEAFF,TGTGCCAGCAGTTTATTGGACCGGGCGGGTACTGAAGCTTTCTTT